This TCR beta chain originates from a study of blood T cell repertoires in COVID-19. As for the study in general: Sample material is recorded as cDNA or gDNA derived from T cells, B-cell-depleted T cells, or PBMCs.

Only in-frame clones appear in the TCRdb table, and some are missing; sequencing was by immunoSEQ multiplex PCR. The sample carries 250,000 or so clones, around 90% recorded once. V was shortened by 5 bases and J by 3 bases, with 14 bases between the two germline ends. CDR3 size: 15 residues. Germline CDR1 SNHLY, CDR2 FYNNEI. The V and J genes are TRBV2 and TRBJ1-5; no reliable D call. Source material: peripheral blood. The source is a man between 18 and 29 years old with active or convalescent COVID-19. CDR3: CASSSPQENNQPQHF. The DNA of the CDR3 is TGTGCCAGCAGTTCCCCCCAGGAAAACAATCAGCCCCAGCATTTT.